The following is a T cell receptor (beta chain) sequence with its context. Its antigen is still unknown. Evenly divided among several immunoSEQ plates was the genomic DNA of each subset. Unsorted PBMC DNA was sequenced on ten immunoSEQ deep assay plates. Clones were sequenced by immunoSEQ multiplex PCR, and TCRdb holds only the in-frame ones, with some missing. The table includes roughly 500,000 clones, roughly 78% detected once. These data originate in a study of shared clonotypes between healthy human individuals. General study points: The authors expected sequencing depth to affect clonotype sharing among donors.

This CDR3 spans 17 amino acids. Germline values: CDR1 SGHRS, CDR2 YFSETQ. V lost 4 bases, J lost 4 bases, and 11 bases stayed unmatched. Only Caucasian adults living in Nashville, Tennessee made up the donor group. The clonotype was recovered from a woman between 40 and 55 years old in good health. Some clones in this sample may be carry-over from other donors' samples. The sequenced material came from PBMCs. The chain is built from TRBV5-1 and TRBJ1-4; 9 bases line up with TRBD1. The CDR3 is CASSRTRTGDYNEKLFF. The CDR3 region has the DNA TGCGCCAGCAGCAGGACCCGGACAGGGGACTATAATGAAAAACTGTTTTTT.